The entry that follows covers one T cell receptor beta chain sequence. The assay was immunoSEQ multiplex PCR, and TCRdb's table has in-frame clones only and misses some. The repertoire holds around 50,000 clones, with more than 75% as singletons. The sample is drawn from a study of T cells in localized non-small cell lung cancer. Trimming pared 1 base from V and 2 bases from J, leaving 12 bases between. The CDR3 runs to 15 residues. Germline V lookup: CDR1 SEHNR, CDR2 FQNEAQ (reference sequence). This clonotype was sampled from a female donor with stage II lung adenocarcinoma. The chain has TRBV7-9 and TRBJ2-7, with D possibly being TRBD2 (6 bases). Sequenced material: PBMCs, taken before any cancer treatment. This chain's CDR3 is CASSLVGGTAYEQYF. The CDR3 DNA sequence: TGTGCCAGCAGCTTAGTCGGGGGAACCGCCTACGAGCAGTACTTC.